The source of this TCR beta chain is a study of blood T cells in healthy people across ages. General study results and limits: PBMCs went unsorted, and a conclusive naive versus antigen-experienced comparison was therefore prevented.

CDR1 is MNHNS and CDR2 is SASEGT in the germline V gene. The CDR3 totals 14 residues. Using a J-beta primer mix together with a sample-barcoded 5' primer, a second PCR was run for roughly 7 to 11 cycles. From the 5' RACE reads, TCRdb called clonotypes with MiXCR, one entry per CDR3 protein. The data show around 400,000 distinct CDR3 sequences, roughly half seen once. This clonotype was seen just once. Its antigen is undetermined. A read error may produce the germline difference seen at one junction end. The TCR was taken from a man in his sixties in good health. The rearrangement links TRBV6-1 to TRBJ1-2, with a possible D match to TRBD1 (5 bases). Material: blood. In nucleotides, the CDR3 is TGTGCCAACAGTGAACAATCCGGGGGAGGTGGCTACACCTTC. Translating gives CANSEQSGGGGYTF.